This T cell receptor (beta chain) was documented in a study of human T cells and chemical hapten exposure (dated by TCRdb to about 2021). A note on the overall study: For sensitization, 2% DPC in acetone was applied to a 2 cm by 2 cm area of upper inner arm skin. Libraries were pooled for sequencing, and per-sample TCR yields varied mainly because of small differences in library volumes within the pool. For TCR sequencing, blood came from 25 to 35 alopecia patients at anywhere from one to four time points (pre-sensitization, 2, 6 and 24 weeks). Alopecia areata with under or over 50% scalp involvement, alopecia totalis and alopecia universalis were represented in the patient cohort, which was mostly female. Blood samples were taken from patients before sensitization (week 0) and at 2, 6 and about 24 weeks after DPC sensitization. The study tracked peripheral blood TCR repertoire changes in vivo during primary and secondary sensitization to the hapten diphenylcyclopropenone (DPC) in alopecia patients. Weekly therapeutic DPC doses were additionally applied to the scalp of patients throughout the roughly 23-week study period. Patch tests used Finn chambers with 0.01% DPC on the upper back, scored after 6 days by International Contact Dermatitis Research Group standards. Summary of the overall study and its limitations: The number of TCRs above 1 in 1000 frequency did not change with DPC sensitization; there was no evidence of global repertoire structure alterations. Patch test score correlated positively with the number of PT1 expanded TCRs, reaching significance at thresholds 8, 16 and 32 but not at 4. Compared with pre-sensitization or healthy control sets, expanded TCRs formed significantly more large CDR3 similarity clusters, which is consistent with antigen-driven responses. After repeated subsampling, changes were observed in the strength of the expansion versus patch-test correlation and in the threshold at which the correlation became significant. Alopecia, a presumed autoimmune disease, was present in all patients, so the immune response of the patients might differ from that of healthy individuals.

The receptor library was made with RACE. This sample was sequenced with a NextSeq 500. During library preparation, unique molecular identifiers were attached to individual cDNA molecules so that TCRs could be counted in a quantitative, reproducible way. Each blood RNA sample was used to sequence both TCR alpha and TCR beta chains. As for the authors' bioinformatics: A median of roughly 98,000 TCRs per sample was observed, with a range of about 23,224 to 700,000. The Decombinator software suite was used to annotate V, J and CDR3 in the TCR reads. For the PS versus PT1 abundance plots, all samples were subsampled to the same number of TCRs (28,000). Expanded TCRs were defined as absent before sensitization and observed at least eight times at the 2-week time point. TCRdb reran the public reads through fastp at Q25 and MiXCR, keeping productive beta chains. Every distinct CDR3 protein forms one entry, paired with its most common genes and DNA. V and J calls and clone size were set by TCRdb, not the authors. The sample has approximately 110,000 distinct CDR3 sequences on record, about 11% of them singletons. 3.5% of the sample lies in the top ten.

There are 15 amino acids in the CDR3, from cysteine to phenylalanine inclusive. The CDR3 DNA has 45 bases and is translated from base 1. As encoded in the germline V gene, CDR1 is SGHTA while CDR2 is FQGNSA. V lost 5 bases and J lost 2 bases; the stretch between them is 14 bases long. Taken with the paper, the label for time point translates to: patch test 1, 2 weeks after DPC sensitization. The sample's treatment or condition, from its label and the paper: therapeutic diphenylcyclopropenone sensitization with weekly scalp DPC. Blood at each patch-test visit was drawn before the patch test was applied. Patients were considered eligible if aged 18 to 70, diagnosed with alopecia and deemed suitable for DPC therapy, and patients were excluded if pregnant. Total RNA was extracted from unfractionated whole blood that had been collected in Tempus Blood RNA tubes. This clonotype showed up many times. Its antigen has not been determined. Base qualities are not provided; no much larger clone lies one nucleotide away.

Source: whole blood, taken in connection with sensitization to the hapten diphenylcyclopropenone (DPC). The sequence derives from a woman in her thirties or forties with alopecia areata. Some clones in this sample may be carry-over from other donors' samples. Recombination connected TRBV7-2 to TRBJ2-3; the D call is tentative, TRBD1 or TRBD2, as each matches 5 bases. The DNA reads TGTGCCAGCAGCCAAAGGGACCAACTCACAGATACGCAGTATTTT. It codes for CASSQRDQLTDTQYF.